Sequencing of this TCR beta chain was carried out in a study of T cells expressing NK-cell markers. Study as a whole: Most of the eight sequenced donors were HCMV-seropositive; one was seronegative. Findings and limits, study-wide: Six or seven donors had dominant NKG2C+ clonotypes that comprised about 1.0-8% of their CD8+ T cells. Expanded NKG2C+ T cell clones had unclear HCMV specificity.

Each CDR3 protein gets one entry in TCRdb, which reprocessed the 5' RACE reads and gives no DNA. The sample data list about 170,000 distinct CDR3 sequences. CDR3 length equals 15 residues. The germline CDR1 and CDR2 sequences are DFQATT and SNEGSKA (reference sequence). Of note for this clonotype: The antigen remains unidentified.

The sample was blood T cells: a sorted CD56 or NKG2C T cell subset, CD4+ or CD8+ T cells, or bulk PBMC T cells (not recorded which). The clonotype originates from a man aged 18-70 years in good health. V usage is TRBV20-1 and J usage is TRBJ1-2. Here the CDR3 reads CSARDLGISNYGYTF.